The rows below give T cell receptor beta chains drawn from one sample of a study of Ad26.COV2.S vaccination and SARS-CoV-2 variants. Using immunoSEQ multiplex PCR, the repertoire was profiled, and TCRdb retains in-frame clones only, with some absent. The profile shows under 550,000 clones, 75% to 95% of them singletons. The sample here was peripheral blood, taken in a trial of Ad26.COV2.S vaccine versus placebo. The receptors were sampled from a person aged 18-60 years who received the Ad26.COV2.S COVID-19 vaccine or a placebo. Each CDR3 is given with its conserved first and last residue. D genes are given only for firm matches.

- TRBJ2-1 TRBV12-5 CASGGSQVRQFF
- TRBJ1-5 TRBV30 CAWSVLRGGDQPQHF
TRBD2 TRBJ2-1 TRBV2 CASSAETSGSYNEQFF
- TRBJ1-6 TRBV30 CAWSPPGSSYNSPLHF
- TRBJ1-1 TRBV9 CASSYGQRTEAFF
- TRBJ1-1 TRBV2 CASNSPRGDTEAFF
- TRBJ2-2 TRBV25-1 CASFGQGSTGELFF
- TRBJ2-4 TRBV28 CASSFRGVKNIQYF
- TRBJ2-4 TRBV9 CASSRSIRDIQYF
TRBD2 TRBJ2-5 TRBV5-4 CASSLEGLAEEETQYF
TRBD1 TRBJ2-7 TRBV19 CASIGPGTGSSYEQYF
- TRBJ2-7 TRBV11-2 CASSSDSLSHEQYF
- TRBJ2-1 TRBV7-3 CASSPGGQIYNEQFF
TRBD1 TRBJ2-5 TRBV27 CASSPGQGGETQYF
- TRBJ2-7 TRBV29-1 CSAVAVSYEQYF
TRBD2 TRBJ2-2 TRBV5-3 CARSFHLAGGGLHETGELFF
TRBD2 TRBJ2-1 TRBV20-1 CSASPLGLAGHNEQFF